This T cell receptor (beta chain) was documented in a study of technical replicates of blood from a handful of donors. The method was immunoSEQ multiplex PCR; TCRdb's version includes in-frame clones alone and lacks a portion of them. This sample has tens of thousands of clones, with roughly 93% found just once. Sample: T cells isolated from PBMCs. The receptor's source is a human donor in good health.

CDR3 sequence: CASSEGQGAPYNEQFF. DNA of the CDR3: TGTGCCAGCAGTGAGGGACAGGGGGCGCCCTACAATGAGCAGTTCTTC. The V and J genes are TRBV27 and TRBJ2-1; TRBD1 agrees at 12 bases. This CDR3 is built from 16 residues. The germline gives CDR1 MNHEY, CDR2 SMNVEV (reference sequence). The V and J ends lost 5 bases and 2 bases, in that order; junction bases with no gene match: 4.